A few counts support the clone carrying this T cell receptor (beta chain). The sample is drawn from a study of sequential checkpoint blockade in melanoma. Study as a whole: Randomization was 1:1 between first-line nivolumab→ipilimumab and ipilimumab→nivolumab.

Treatment denoted: randomized to nivolumab then ipilimumab (arm A) or the reverse (arm B). Patients had received no earlier DNA-damaging chemotherapy. Live CD3+CD8+ CD19− CD56− cells were sorted from PBMCs. This table comes from immunoSEQ multiplex PCR, and its TCRdb copy is limited to in-frame clones, with some not included. This table has 13,000 or so clones, around 72% appearing once. This CDR3 spans 16 amino acids. V shed 4 bases, J shed 0 bases, and the junction held 3 bases outside the gene matches. The V gene's germline CDR1 is MRHNA and CDR2 SNTAGT. Sequencing was performed on CD8+ T cells sorted from blood (inferred from file names), taken from a patient given nivolumab and ipilimumab in sequence. The rearrangement joins TRBV6-4 to TRBJ2-3; 11 nucleotides match TRBD2. The TCR originated in a human donor with melanoma. The DNA of the CDR3 is TGTGCCAGCAGTGTCCTAGCGGGGGGAAGCACAGATACGCAGTATTTT. This gives the protein CASSVLAGGSTDTQYF.